Each of the 5 T cell receptor beta chains below was sequenced from the same sample in a study of blood T cell repertoires in COVID-19. Using immunoSEQ multiplex PCR, the repertoire was profiled, and TCRdb retains in-frame clones only, with some absent. The repertoire has 270,000 or so clones, 80% to 90% of them found once; the top ten carry about 3%. The sample comprised peripheral blood. These receptors all come from a woman in her twenties or thirties with active or convalescent COVID-19.

J is TRBJ2-3 and V is TRBV9; D is perhaps TRBD1 (6 bases). Trimming stripped 2 bases from V and 0 bases from J, with 7 bases between. The CDR3 contains 14 residues. Germline loops: CDR1 SGDLS, CDR2 YYNGEE. The CDR3 region is CASSVQGSTDTQYF. CDR3 coding DNA: TGTGCCAGCAGCGTTCAGGGGAGCACAGATACGCAGTATTTT.

The V call is TRBV6-2 or TRBV6-3, the J call TRBJ1-2; D remains ambiguous. The CDR3 sequence is 15 residues long. Germline values: CDR1 MNHEY, CDR2 SVGEGT. V gave up 1 base and J gave up 2 bases, with 11 bases separating them. The CDR3 spells CASSYWPGTNYGYTF. CDR3 nucleotides: TGTGCCAGCAGTTACTGGCCGGGTACAAACTATGGCTACACCTTC.

The chain couples TRBV6-5 to TRBJ2-2, with 9 positions matching TRBD1. V was pared by 6 bases and J by 6 bases, with 8 bases of the junction left unmatched. The germline V gene has CDR1 MNHEY and CDR2 SVGAGI. CDR3 length equals 15 residues. The CDR3 protein is CASRAGTGTAGELFF. CDR3 DNA sequence: TGTGCCAGCAGGGCCGGGACAGGGACGGCCGGGGAGCTGTTTTTT.

The chain carries TRBV7-9 and TRBJ1-6; unclear D gene. Germline CDR1 and CDR2: SEHNR and FQNEAQ (reference sequence). The CDR3 covers 12 residues. V was trimmed by 5 bases and J by 14 bases, leaving 13 bases between them. CDR3 protein: CASSRSLEALHF. The CDR3 coding sequence is TGTGCCAGCAGCCGCAGCCTAGAGGCCCTCCACTTT.

The chain joins TRBV7-2 to TRBJ2-4, with 11 bases aligning to TRBD2. Germline V gives CDR1 SGHTA, CDR2 FQGNSA. This CDR3 has 19 amino acids. Trimming took 5 bases from V and 0 from J; bases not matched to a gene: 12. CDR3 sequence (DNA): TGTGCCAGCAGCCTGTCTGCTAGCGGGGGGTTACTAGCCAAAAACATTCAGTACTTC. This gives the protein CASSLSASGGLLAKNIQYF.